The 10 T cell receptor beta chains below come from one sample, sequenced in a study of blood T cell repertoires in COVID-19. Sequencing was performed with immunoSEQ multiplex PCR; in TCRdb, only in-frame clones are kept and a portion is missing. The table records 200,000 to 250,000 clones, about 82% of them present only once. What was sequenced was PBMCs or T cells enriched from blood (not recorded which). These receptors were collected from a woman between 50 and 59 years old who had recovered from COVID-19.

The chain links TRBV7-8 to TRBJ1-1; 12 bases agree with TRBD1. V trimming: 4 bases; J trimming: 1 base; junction bases outside the gene matches: 13. The CDR3 is made up of 19 amino acids. CDR1 SGHVS and CDR2 FQNEAQ come from the germline V gene. The CDR3 here is CASSSSGTGGSVGNTEAFF. Written as DNA, the CDR3 is TGTGCCAGCAGCTCCTCCGGGACAGGGGGCTCAGTAGGGAACACTGAAGCTTTCTTT.

V and J are TRBV7-8 and TRBJ1-3, with a possible D match to TRBD1 (6 bases). Germline loops: CDR1 SGHVS, CDR2 FQNEAQ. The CDR3 has 14 residues. Between the trimmed V and J ends, which lost 6 bases and 0 bases, there was a span of 9 bases. The CDR3 coding sequence is TGTGCCAGCAGACGGGACAACTCTGGAAACACCATATATTTT. Protein product: CASRRDNSGNTIYF.

The chain uses TRBV2 and TRBJ1-1; D ambiguous. The CDR3 sequence is 12 residues long. Trimming took off 9 bases at V and 6 bases at J, with 14 bases between the two ends. Germline lookup yields CDR1 SNHLY and CDR2 FYNNEI. This chain's CDR3 is CARPAAGPEAFF. The DNA of the CDR3 is TGTGCCAGACCCGCCGCGGGCCCTGAAGCTTTCTTT. The full variable domain, its missing parts supplied by reference TRBV2 and TRBJ1-1, is EPEVTQTPSHQVTQMGQEVILRCVPISNHLYFYWYRQILGQKVEFLVSFYNNEISEKSEIFDDQFSVERPDGSNFTLKIRSTKLEDSAMYFCARPAAGPEAFFGQGTRLTVV.

This chain joins TRBV29-1 and TRBJ2-4; D may be TRBD2 (7 bases). CDR3 length: 15 amino acids. Trimming removed 7 bases at V and 6 bases at J, with 22 bases between. Looked up from germline, CDR1 is SQVTM and CDR2 is ANQGSEA. The DNA for the CDR3 is TGCAGCGCCAGGGAAAGGCCAGGGGAGGGAAACATTCAGTACTTC. Translated, it gives CSARERPGEGNIQYF. Full variable domain (missing parts from reference TRBV29-1 and TRBJ2-4): SAVISQKPSRDICQRGTSLTIQCQVDSQVTMMFWYRQQPGQSLTLIATANQGSEATYESGFVIDKFPISRPNLTFSTLTVSNMSPEDSSIYLCSARERPGEGNIQYFGAGTRLSVL.

The chain uses TRBV7-2 and TRBJ1-2; no reliable D call. Trimming removed 3 bases from V and 8 bases from J, with 7 bases in between. Germline V gene lookup returns CDR1 SGHTA and CDR2 FQGNSA. CDR3 length equals 11 residues. The CDR3 region has the DNA TGTGCCAGCAGCTTTTACGGGGGCTACACCTTC. It translates to CASSFYGGYTF.

At least ten counts were recorded for this clone. The V and J genes are TRBV7-2 and TRBJ1-4; no clear D. Trimming pared 3 bases from V and 0 bases from J, leaving 8 bases between. This CDR3 spans 15 amino acids. The germline V gene has CDR1 SGHTA and CDR2 FQGNSA. CDR3 DNA: TGTGCCAGCAGCTTTGACAAAACAACTAATGAAAAACTGTTTTTT. Amino acid sequence: CASSFDKTTNEKLFF.

The chain employs TRBV4-3 and TRBJ2-2; the match to TRBD2 covers 10 bases. The CDR3 totals 15 residues. The ends lost 5 bases at V and 6 bases at J; junction bases unmatched: 6. The V gene's germline CDR1 is LGHNA and CDR2 YSLEER. The CDR3 DNA reads TGCGCCAGCAGCAGCGGACTAGCGGTCGCCGGGGAGCTGTTTTTT. It yields the protein CASSSGLAVAGELFF.

The genes are TRBV7-2 and TRBJ1-4, with TRBD1 matching 9 bases. The CDR3 consists of 15 residues. The V gene's germline CDR1 is SGHTA and CDR2 FQGNSA. V trimming: 6 bases; J trimming: 7 bases; junction bases outside the gene matches: 9. In nucleotides, the CDR3 is TGTGCCAGCAGTTCCAACAGGGGGCTCGTTGAAAAACTGTTTTTT. Protein: CASSSNRGLVEKLFF. The full variable domain, completed using reference TRBV7-2 and TRBJ1-4, is GAGVSQSPSNKVTEKGKDVELRCDPISGHTALYWYRQSLGQGLEFLIYFQGNSAPDKSGLPSDRFSAERTGGSVSTLTIQRTQQEDSAVYLCASSSNRGLVEKLFFGSGTQLSVL.

The chain employs TRBV5-5 and TRBJ1-1; D is undetermined. This CDR3 spans 12 amino acids. V was clipped by 1 base and J by 6 bases, with 7 bases between them. The germline V gene has CDR1 SGHKS and CDR2 YYEKEE (reference sequence). CDR3 residues: CASSLIRAEAFF. Here the CDR3 DNA reads TGTGCCAGCAGCTTGATCCGGGCTGAAGCTTTCTTT.

The chain joins TRBV6-5 to TRBJ2-1; D gene ambiguous. Per germline, CDR1 MNHEY and CDR2 SVGAGI. The CDR3 runs to 14 residues. V was shortened by 6 bases and J by 2 bases, with 11 bases between the two germline ends. CDR3 DNA: TGTGCCAGCAGGGGCAGCCTGGCCTACAATGAGCAGTTCTTC. Encoded protein: CASRGSLAYNEQFF.